Listed below are T cell receptor beta chains from one sample, sequenced in a study of blood T cell repertoires in COVID-19. Method: immunoSEQ multiplex PCR; TCRdb's copy keeps in-frame clones and lacks some. The sample consists of some 210,000 clones, roughly 87% of them appearing once. The specimen sequenced was PBMCs or T cells enriched from blood (not recorded which). These TCRs come from a young man with acute COVID-19. Each CDR3 is given with its conserved first and last residue. Fields, in order: V gene, clone size, J gene, CDR3 length, D gene, CDR3 DNA, CDR3 protein. D genes are given only for firm matches. Only some rows state a clone size, as once, few, many or a class for expanded clones.

TRBV25-1	NA	TRBJ2-1	16	TRBD2	TGTGCCAGCAGTGGAGGGGAGGTAGCGGGACACAATGAGCAGTTCTTC	CASSGGEVAGHNEQFF
TRBV13	once	TRBJ1-2	16	NA	TGTGCCAGCAGCTTAGGCTTGTCAGGCACAGAGTATGGCTACACCTTC	CASSLGLSGTEYGYTF
TRBV28	NA	TRBJ2-2	13	NA	TGTGCCAGCGGTCAGGCAAACACCGGGGAGCTGTTTTTT	CASGQANTGELFF
TRBV11-3	NA	TRBJ1-2	15	NA	TGTGCCAGCAGCCCAGGTTGGACAGTCGACAGTGGCTACACCTTC	CASSPGWTVDSGYTF
TRBV28	once	TRBJ2-5	20	TRBD2	TGTGCCAGCAGTTCCCGAATGGCTAGCGGGAGGATTGGGGACCAAGAGACCCAGTACTTC	CASSSRMASGRIGDQETQYF
TRBV28	few	TRBJ1-2	13	TRBD1	TGTGCCAGCAGGGGGACAGGGGACTATGGCTACACCTTC	CASRGTGDYGYTF
TRBV7-2	once	TRBJ2-6	18	TRBD2	TGTGCCAGCAGCCCCCGACTAGCGGGGCACTCTGGGGCCAACGTCCTGACTTTC	CASSPRLAGHSGANVLTF
TRBV28	NA	TRBJ1-2	14	NA	TGTGCCATAACAGACACCGCCTCTAACTATGGCTACACCTTC	CAITDTASNYGYTF
TRBV15	once	TRBJ2-7	12	NA	TGTGCCACCAGCAGAGATCTATACGAGCAGTACTTC	CATSRDLYEQYF
TRBV11-3	NA	TRBJ2-5	14	NA	TGTGCCAGCAGCTTAAGACAGGCGCTAGAGACCCAGTACTTC	CASSLRQALETQYF
TRBV9	NA	TRBJ2-3	14	NA	TGTGCCAGCAGCGCAATAGTCCAGGGAGATACGCAGTATTTT	CASSAIVQGDTQYF
TRBV30	NA	TRBJ2-1	13	TRBD2	TGTGCCTGGAGTAGCGGACTAGCCGATGAGCAGTTCTTC	CAWSSGLADEQFF
TRBV12-5	once	TRBJ1-4	14	NA	TGTGCTAGTGGTTTGGTAGGGAGAAATGAAAAACTGTTTTTT	CASGLVGRNEKLFF
TRBV28	NA	TRBJ2-1	16	TRBD2	TGTGCCAGCAGTCTCTCGGGACTAGAAATGGTCAATGAGCAGTTCTTC	CASSLSGLEMVNEQFF
TRBV19	NA	TRBJ2-7	14	TRBD1	TGTGCCAGTACCATAGGGACAGGAAACTACGAGCAGTACTTC	CASTIGTGNYEQYF
TRBV7-9	NA	TRBJ1-2	16	NA	TGTGCCAGCAGCTTAGCTTCCGGCCCGCGGTACTATGGCTACACCTTC	CASSLASGPRYYGYTF
TRBV7-8	NA	TRBJ2-3	12	TRBD2	TGTGCCAGCAGCTCGCGGGGGAATACGCAGTATTTT	CASSSRGNTQYF
TRBV2	NA	TRBJ1-1	14	TRBD1	TGTGCCAGCAGGCTCCAGGGGGCGAACACTGAAGCTTTCTTT	CASRLQGANTEAFF
TRBV4-1	NA	TRBJ2-7	15	TRBD2	TGCGCCAGCAGCCAGGAAGCGGGAGGGCCATACGAGCAGTACTTC	CASSQEAGGPYEQYF
TRBV28	NA	TRBJ1-5	14	NA	TGTGCCAGCAGCAGACTTAATAGCAATCAGCCCCAGCATTTT	CASSRLNSNQPQHF
TRBV7-8	NA	TRBJ2-3	15	NA	TGTGCCAGCAGCCGCGACTGGGTGTCCACAGATACGCAGTATTTT	CASSRDWVSTDTQYF
TRBV6-5	NA	TRBJ1-2	15	NA	TGTGCCAGTAGGAGCGTTTCCCGGGGTTCGGATGGCTACACCTTC	CASRSVSRGSDGYTF
TRBV28	NA	TRBJ2-1	13	NA	TGTGCCAGCAGTACACCGACCATTCTAGGGCAGTTCTTC	CASSTPTILGQFF
TRBV10-2	NA	TRBJ2-3	13	NA	TGCGCCAGCAGGGGGACTTCTACAGATACGCAGTATTTT	CASRGTSTDTQYF
TRBV9	NA	TRBJ1-2	15	TRBD1	TGTGCCAGCTCCCAGGCGACAGGGCCTAACTATGGCTACACCTTC	CASSQATGPNYGYTF
TRBV14	NA	TRBJ2-2	14	NA	TGTGCCAGCAGCCTGGAGAGTAACACCGGGGAGCTGTTTTTT	CASSLESNTGELFF
TRBV19	few	TRBJ1-5	14	TRBD1	TGTGCCAGTACAGGACAGGGAGAGACTCAGCCCCAGCATTTT	CASTGQGETQPQHF
TRBV9	NA	TRBJ2-7	15	TRBD2	TGTGCCAGCAGCGTTGGTAGCGGGCGGTCCTACGAGCAGTACTTC	CASSVGSGRSYEQYF
TRBV7-2	NA	TRBJ2-1	15	TRBD2	TGTGCCAGCACCCCCCCAAGCGGGAGTTGGAATGAGCAGTTCTTC	CASTPPSGSWNEQFF
TRBV10-2	NA	TRBJ1-1	12	TRBD1	TGCGCCAGCGTTGGGACAGGGAATGAAGCTTTCTTT	CASVGTGNEAFF
TRBV28	NA	TRBJ1-5	17	NA	TGTGCCAGCAGATCAGGACAGCTTTCGGCTAGCAATCAGCCCCAGCATTTT	CASRSGQLSASNQPQHF
TRBV5-1	NA	TRBJ2-7	19	TRBD2	TGCGCCAGCAGCTACGGAGGGACTAGCGGTCGGATATCCTCCTACGAGCAGTACTTC	CASSYGGTSGRISSYEQYF
TRBV28	NA	TRBJ1-1	15	TRBD1	TGTGCCAGCAGTCCCATAGGGGGCGCGGTCACTGAAGCTTTCTTT	CASSPIGGAVTEAFF
TRBV5-8	once	TRBJ2-3	14	NA	TGTGCCAGCAGCTTGGCCCCCGGGGAAGATACGCAGTATTTT	CASSLAPGEDTQYF
TRBV13	NA	TRBJ1-1	15	NA	TGTGCCAGCAGCCTAATAAGCCTTGCGGACACTGAAGCTTTCTTT	CASSLISLADTEAFF
TRBV3-1/TRBV3-2	NA	TRBJ1-2	16	NA	TGTGCCAGCAGCCAAGCCCCCGGGGGAACTAACTATGGCTACACCTTC	CASSQAPGGTNYGYTF
TRBV4-1	NA	TRBJ2-2	15	TRBD2	TGCGCCAGCAGCCAAGTGCTAGCGGGGCCCCGGGAGCTGTTTTTT	CASSQVLAGPRELFF
TRBV7-9	NA	TRBJ1-1	12	TRBD1	TGTGCCGGCGGGACAGACAACACTGAAGCTTTCTTT	CAGGTDNTEAFF
TRBV19	NA	TRBJ1-1	16	NA	TGTGCCACCCCAACCCAGCCAGGGCGACTGAACACTGAAGCTTTCTTT	CATPTQPGRLNTEAFF
TRBV4-1	NA	TRBJ1-4	15	NA	TGCGCCAGCAGCCAAGGGCAAGCAACTAATGAAAAACTGTTTTTT	CASSQGQATNEKLFF
TRBV27	NA	TRBJ2-5	12	NA	TGTGCCAGCAGTTTAAGGGGAGAGACCCAGTACTTC	CASSLRGETQYF
TRBV30	NA	TRBJ1-2	17	NA	TGTGCCTGGAGTGTACCCAGGGTAGTTGGGCCTAACTATGGCTACACCTTC	CAWSVPRVVGPNYGYTF
TRBV3-1/TRBV3-2	once	TRBJ1-5	13	NA	TGTGCCAGCAGCCAAGGTTACAATCAGCCCCAGCATTTT	CASSQGYNQPQHF
TRBV28	NA	TRBJ1-6	16	NA	TGTGCCAGCAGTTTAACTCTAGGAATGGGTCAGTCACCCCTCCACTTT	CASSLTLGMGQSPLHF
TRBV7-2	once	TRBJ1-1	14	TRBD1	TGTGCCAGCAGCTTAGGGGCAGGGGGCACTGAAGCTTTCTTT	CASSLGAGGTEAFF
TRBV19	NA	TRBJ1-6	15	TRBD1	TGTGCCAGTGAGGCCGGGACAGGCGTAAATTCACCCCTCCACTTT	CASEAGTGVNSPLHF
TRBV27	once	TRBJ1-2	14	TRBD1	TGTGCCAGCAGTGCCCGGACAGGGGATGTAGGCTACACCTTC	CASSARTGDVGYTF
TRBV4-1	NA	TRBJ1-6	15	NA	TGCGCCAGCAGCAAAGCACAGGGAGCCAATTCACCCCTCCACTTT	CASSKAQGANSPLHF
TRBV28	NA	TRBJ2-1	14	TRBD1	TGTGCCAGCAGTGAGTTCACAGGGGGCAATGAGCAGTTCTTC	CASSEFTGGNEQFF
TRBV19	NA	TRBJ2-7	14	NA	TGTGCCAGTAGTATGGGACTGTCCTCCTACGAGCAGTACTTC	CASSMGLSSYEQYF
TRBV24-1	NA	TRBJ2-1	14	TRBD2	TGTGCCACCAGTGATCTAGCGGGAGGGAATGAGCAGTTCTTC	CATSDLAGGNEQFF
TRBV6-5	NA	TRBJ1-1	13	NA	TGTGCCAGCAGTCGGACAACCTACACTGAAGCTTTCTTT	CASSRTTYTEAFF
TRBV5-1	NA	TRBJ1-6	17	TRBD1	TGCGCCAGCAGCTCGAATCCGGGGACAGGGGTCAATTCACCCCTCCACTTT	CASSSNPGTGVNSPLHF
TRBV2	NA	TRBJ1-2	12	NA	TGTGCCAGCAGTAAGTCAGGGGATGGCTACACCTTC	CASSKSGDGYTF
TRBV4-3	NA	TRBJ2-3	16	TRBD2	TGCGCCAGCAGCCAAGGGGCTAGCGGGAGGAAAGATACGCAGTATTTT	CASSQGASGRKDTQYF
TRBV18	few	TRBJ1-2	15	TRBD1	TGTGCCAGCTCACCGAAAAGGACAGGGGTTGATGGCTACACCTTC	CASSPKRTGVDGYTF
TRBV7-2	NA	TRBJ2-1	15	TRBD1	TGTGCCAGCAGAATTGCGGGACAGGGGCGCGATGAGCAGTTCTTC	CASRIAGQGRDEQFF
TRBV27	NA	TRBJ2-2	15	NA	TGTGCCAGCAGTTTAACAATGAGCGGCACCGGGGAGCTGTTTTTT	CASSLTMSGTGELFF